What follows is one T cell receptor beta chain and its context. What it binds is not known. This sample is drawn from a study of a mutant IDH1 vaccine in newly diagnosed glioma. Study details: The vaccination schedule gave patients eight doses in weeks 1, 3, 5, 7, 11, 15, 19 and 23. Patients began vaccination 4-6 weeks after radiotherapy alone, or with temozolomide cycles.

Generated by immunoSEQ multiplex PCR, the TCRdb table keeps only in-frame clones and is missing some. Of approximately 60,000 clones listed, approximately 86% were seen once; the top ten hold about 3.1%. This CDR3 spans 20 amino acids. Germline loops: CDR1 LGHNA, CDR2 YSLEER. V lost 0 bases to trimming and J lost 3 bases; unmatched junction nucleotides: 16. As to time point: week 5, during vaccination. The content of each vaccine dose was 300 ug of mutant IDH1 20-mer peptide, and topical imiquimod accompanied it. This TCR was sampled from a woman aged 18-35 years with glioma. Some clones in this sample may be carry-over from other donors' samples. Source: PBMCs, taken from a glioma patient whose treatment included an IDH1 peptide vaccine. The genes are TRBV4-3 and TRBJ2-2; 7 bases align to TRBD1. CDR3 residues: CASSQEGGTTGMEDTGELFF. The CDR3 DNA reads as TGCGCCAGCAGCCAAGAAGGGGGCACGACAGGCATGGAGGACACCGGGGAGCTGTTTTTT.